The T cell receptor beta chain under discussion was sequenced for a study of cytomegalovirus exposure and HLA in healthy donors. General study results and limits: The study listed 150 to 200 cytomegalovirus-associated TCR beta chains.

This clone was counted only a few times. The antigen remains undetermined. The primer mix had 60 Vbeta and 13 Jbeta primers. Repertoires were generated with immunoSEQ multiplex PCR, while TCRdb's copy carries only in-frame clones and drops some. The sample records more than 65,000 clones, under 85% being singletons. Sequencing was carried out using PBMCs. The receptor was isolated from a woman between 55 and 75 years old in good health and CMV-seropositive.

The CDR3, as DNA: TGCAGCGTCCAAATAGTTAACCAGCAGTACTTC. This sequence encodes CSVQIVNQQYF. The V gene is TRBV29-1, the J gene TRBJ2-7; no clear D gene. Deletions cut 6 bases from V and 8 bases from J, with 14 bases between. Per the germline V gene, CDR1 is SQVTM and CDR2 is ANQGSEA. The CDR3 covers 11 residues.